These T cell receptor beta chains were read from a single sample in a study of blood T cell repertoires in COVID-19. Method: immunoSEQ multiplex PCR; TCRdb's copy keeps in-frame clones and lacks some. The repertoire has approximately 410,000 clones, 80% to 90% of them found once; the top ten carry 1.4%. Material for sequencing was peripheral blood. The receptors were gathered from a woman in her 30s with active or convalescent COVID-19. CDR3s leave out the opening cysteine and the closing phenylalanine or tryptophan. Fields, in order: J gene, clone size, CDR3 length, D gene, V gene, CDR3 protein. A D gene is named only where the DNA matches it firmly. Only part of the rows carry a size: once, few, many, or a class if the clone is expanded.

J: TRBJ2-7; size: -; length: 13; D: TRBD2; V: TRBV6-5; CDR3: ASSSHGLAAYEQY
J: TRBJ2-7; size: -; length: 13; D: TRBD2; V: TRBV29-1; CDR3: SVGVGLAGIYEQY
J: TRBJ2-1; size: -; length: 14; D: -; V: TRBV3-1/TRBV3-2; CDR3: ASSQPRLASIHEQF
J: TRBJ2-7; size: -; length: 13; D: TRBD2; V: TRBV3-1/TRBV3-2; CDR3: ASSLGTSGTYEQY
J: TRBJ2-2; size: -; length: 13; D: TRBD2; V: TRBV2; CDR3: ASNLAGTNTGELF
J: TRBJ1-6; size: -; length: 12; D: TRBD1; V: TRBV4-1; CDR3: ASSQGQGNSPLH
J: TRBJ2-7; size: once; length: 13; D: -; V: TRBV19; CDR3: ASSTTGEWPHEQY
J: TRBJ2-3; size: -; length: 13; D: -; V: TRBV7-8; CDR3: ASSLGGPGTDTQY
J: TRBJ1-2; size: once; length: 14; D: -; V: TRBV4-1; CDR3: ASSQEVRTLYYGYT
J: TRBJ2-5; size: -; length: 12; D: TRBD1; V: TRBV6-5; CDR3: ASSVGTGQETQY
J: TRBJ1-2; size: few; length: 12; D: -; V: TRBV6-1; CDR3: ASSDREGLFGYT
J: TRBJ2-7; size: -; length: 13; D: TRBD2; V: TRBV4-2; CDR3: ASSPIAGNLYEQY
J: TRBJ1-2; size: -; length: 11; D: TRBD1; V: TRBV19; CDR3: ATQTGLNYGYT
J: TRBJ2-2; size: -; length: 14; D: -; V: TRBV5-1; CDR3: ARSFFGRQGHGELF
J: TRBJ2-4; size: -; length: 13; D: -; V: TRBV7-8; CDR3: ASSEVGQALTLQY
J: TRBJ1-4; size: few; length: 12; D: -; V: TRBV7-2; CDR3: ASSFQGGGEKLF
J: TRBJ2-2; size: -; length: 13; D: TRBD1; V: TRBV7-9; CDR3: ASSLGQGSTGELF
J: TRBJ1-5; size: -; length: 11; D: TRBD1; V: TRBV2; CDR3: ATGQEPNQPQH
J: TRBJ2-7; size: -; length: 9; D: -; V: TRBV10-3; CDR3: AMSQGYEQY
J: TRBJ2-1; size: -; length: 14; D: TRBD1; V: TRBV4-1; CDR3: ASSQTRGQGFNEQF
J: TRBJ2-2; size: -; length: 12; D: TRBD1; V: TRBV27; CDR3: ASSNRGLTGELF
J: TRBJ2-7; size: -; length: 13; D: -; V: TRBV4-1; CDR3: ASSQDSGDFYEQY
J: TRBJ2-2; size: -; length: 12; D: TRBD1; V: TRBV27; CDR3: ASGDSLNTGELF
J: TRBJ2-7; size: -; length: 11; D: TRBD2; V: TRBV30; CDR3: ARTSGNFDEQY
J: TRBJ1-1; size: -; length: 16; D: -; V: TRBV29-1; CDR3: SVEESRSFVNGSTEAF
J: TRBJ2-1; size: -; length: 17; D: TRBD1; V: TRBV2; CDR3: ASSENLGPGTGGRGEQF
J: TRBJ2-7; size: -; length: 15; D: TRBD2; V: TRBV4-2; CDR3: ASSQGPGTSDIYEQY
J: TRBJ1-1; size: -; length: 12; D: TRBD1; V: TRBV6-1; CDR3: ASSERGQTYEAF
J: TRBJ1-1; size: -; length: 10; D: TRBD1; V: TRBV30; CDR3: AWSRDSGNGF
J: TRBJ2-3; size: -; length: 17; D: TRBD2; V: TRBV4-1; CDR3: ASSQDPAHGGALADTQY
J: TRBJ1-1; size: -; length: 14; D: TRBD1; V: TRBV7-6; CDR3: ASSIGTGLVNTEAF
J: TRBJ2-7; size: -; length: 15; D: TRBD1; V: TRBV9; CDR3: ASSPHSGTGGAFEMY
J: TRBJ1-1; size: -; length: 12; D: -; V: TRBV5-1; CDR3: ASSSGGGNTEAF
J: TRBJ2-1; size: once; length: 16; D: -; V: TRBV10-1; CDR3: ASSESTRGGGRDNEQF
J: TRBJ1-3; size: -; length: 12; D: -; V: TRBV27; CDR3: ASSDSHLSDTIY
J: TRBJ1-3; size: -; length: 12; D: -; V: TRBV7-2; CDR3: ASSPVVAGNTIY
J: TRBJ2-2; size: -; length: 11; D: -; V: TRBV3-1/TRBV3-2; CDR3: ASSPVRAGELF
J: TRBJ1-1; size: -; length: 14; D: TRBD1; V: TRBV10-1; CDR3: ARRFEDRGMNTEAF
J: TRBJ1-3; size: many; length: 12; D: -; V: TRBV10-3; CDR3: AISEGNTGNTIY
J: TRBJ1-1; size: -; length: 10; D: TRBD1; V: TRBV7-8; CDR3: ASSQRTGEAF
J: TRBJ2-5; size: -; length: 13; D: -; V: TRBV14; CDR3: ASSQGKNYHVTQY
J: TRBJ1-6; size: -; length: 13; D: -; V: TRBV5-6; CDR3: ASSSGQGMNSPLH
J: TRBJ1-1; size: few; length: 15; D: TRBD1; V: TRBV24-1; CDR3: ATSGPGTGGEWTEAF
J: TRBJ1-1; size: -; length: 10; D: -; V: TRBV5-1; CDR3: ASSFEGAEAF
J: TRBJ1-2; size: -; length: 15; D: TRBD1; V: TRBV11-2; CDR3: ASSLLSGGQGASGYT
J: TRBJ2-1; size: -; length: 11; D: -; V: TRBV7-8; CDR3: ASSPITGDEQF
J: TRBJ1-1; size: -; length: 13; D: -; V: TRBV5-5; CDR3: ASSLDRGMVAQAF
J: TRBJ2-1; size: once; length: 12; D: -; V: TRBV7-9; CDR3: ASSLRWQGNEQF
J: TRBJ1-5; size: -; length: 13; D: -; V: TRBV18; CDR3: ASSLSTVSNQPQH
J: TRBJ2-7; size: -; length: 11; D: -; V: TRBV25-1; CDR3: ASSETPLHEQY
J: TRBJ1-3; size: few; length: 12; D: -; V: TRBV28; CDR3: ASRDSFSGNTIY
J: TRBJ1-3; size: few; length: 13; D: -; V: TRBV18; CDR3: ASSSDSLDRNTIY
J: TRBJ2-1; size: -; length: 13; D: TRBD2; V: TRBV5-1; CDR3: ASSLIAGGHNEQF